The 29 T cell receptor beta chains given below trace back to one sample, sequenced in a study of blood T cell repertoires in COVID-19. Sequenced by immunoSEQ multiplex PCR; TCRdb stores in-frame clones only, minus some. The profile shows about 150,000 clones, roughly 90% of them singletons. Sequencing input: PBMCs or T cells enriched from blood (not recorded which). Source of these receptors: a woman aged 45 to 65 who had recovered from COVID-19.

This sequence joins TRBV18 and TRBJ2-7; D possibly corresponds to TRBD2 (6 bases). V gave up 3 bases and J gave up 6 bases, with 18 bases separating them. There are 15 residues in the CDR3. Germline values: CDR1 KGHSH, CDR2 LQKENI. The CDR3 DNA sequence: TGTGCCAGCTCACCGATGGTTAGTAGCGGAACCGAGCAGTACTTC. It encodes CASSPMVSSGTEQYF.

V gene TRBV5-1 combines with J gene TRBJ2-3; 8 nucleotides match TRBD2. Germline-derived CDR1 and CDR2 are SGHRS and YFSETQ. The V and J ends lost 1 base and 4 bases, in that order; junction bases with no gene match: 8. The CDR3 runs to 16 residues. CDR3 residues: CASSLSPGGPADTQYF. The DNA for the CDR3 is TGCGCCAGCAGCTTGTCACCGGGGGGGCCAGCAGATACGCAGTATTTT.

This clone was seen a single time. The chain is built from TRBV11-2 and TRBJ2-4; 8 bases map to TRBD1. The V and J ends lost 0 bases and 2 bases, in that order; junction bases with no gene match: 6. This CDR3 spans 17 amino acids. Germline assignment: CDR1 SGHAT and CDR2 FQNNGV. This chain's CDR3 is CASSLDPTGGTKNIQYF. In DNA form, the CDR3 reads TGTGCCAGCAGCTTAGATCCCACAGGGGGAACCAAAAACATTCAGTACTTC.

The J gene is TRBJ1-2, the V gene TRBV6-5, with 7 bases matching TRBD1. The germline CDR1 and CDR2 sequences are MNHEY and SVGAGI. There are 13 residues in the CDR3. After removal of 4 bases from V and 7 bases from J, the junction contained 6 bases not matched to a gene. In nucleotides, the CDR3 is TGTGCCAGCAGTTTACAGGGGTTGAGTGGCTACACCTTC. This gives the protein CASSLQGLSGYTF.

This chain uses TRBV18 with TRBJ1-5, with a weak D call TRBD1 (5 bases). Between the trimmed V and J ends, which lost 2 bases and 6 bases, there was a span of 8 bases. There are 13 residues in the CDR3. Germline CDR1 KGHSH, CDR2 LQKENI. CDR3 region: CASSPGQTQPQHF. CDR3 coding DNA: TGTGCCAGCTCACCAGGACAAACTCAGCCCCAGCATTTT.

This clone was seen only once. The chain joins TRBV11-3 to TRBJ2-7; the D gene is possibly TRBD2 (5 bases). The length of the CDR3 is 12 residues. Germline V CDR1 and CDR2: SGHNT, YENEEA. Trimming stripped 4 bases from V and 2 bases from J, with 6 bases between. CDR3 nucleotides: TGTGCCAGCAGCTGGGGAGCCTACGAGCAGTACTTC. Its protein is CASSWGAYEQYF.

This CDR3 is CASSVAQGQNSPLHF. As DNA, the CDR3 is TGTGCCAGCAGCGTAGCACAGGGACAAAATTCACCCCTCCACTTT. The chain joins TRBV9 to TRBJ1-6; D is possibly TRBD1 (6 bases). Trimming took off 0 bases at V and 7 bases at J, with 11 bases between the two ends. The germline V gene has CDR1 SGDLS and CDR2 YYNGEE. This CDR3 is built from 15 residues.

This chain links TRBV6-5 with TRBJ1-5; 11 positions match TRBD1. Germline loops: CDR1 MNHEY, CDR2 SVGAGI. V shed 8 bases and J 6 bases; nucleotides not matched to a gene: 3. CDR3 size: 13 residues. CDR3 protein: CASGQGASQPQHF. Here the CDR3 DNA reads TGTGCCAGCGGACAGGGGGCAAGTCAGCCCCAGCATTTT.

The J gene is TRBJ1-2, the V gene TRBV19; TRBD1 aligns across 9 bases. The length of the CDR3 is 15 residues. Germline V gene data show CDR1 as LNHDA and CDR2 as SQIVND (reference sequence). V dropped 3 bases and J dropped 8; count of bases not matched to a gene: 10. The DNA for the CDR3 is TGTGCCAGTAGTATCCCGGGACAGGGTTTGGGGGGCTACACCTTC. The encoded protein is CASSIPGQGLGGYTF.

The J gene is TRBJ1-1, the V gene TRBV18; perhaps TRBD1 as D (5 bases). The CDR3 runs to 14 residues. Germline assignment: CDR1 KGHSH and CDR2 LQKENI. Trimming cost V 2 bases and J 6 bases, with 13 bases left between them. The CDR3 DNA reads TGTGCCAGCTCACCAGTAGGGGTAGGGGCTGAAGCTTTCTTT. Its protein product is CASSPVGVGAEAFF.

In its sample, this clone was seen once. The V and J genes are TRBV11-3 and TRBJ1-3; 7 positions agree with TRBD1. CDR3 length: 15 residues. J lost 0 bases, V lost 5 bases, and 4 bases had no gene match. Germline lookup yields CDR1 SGHNT and CDR2 YENEEA. CDR3 sequence: CASSAGQHSGNTIYF. The CDR3 DNA sequence: TGTGCCAGCAGCGCGGGACAGCACTCTGGAAACACCATATATTTT.

The rearrangement joins TRBV11-2 to TRBJ2-1; unclear D gene. Trimming shortened V by 3 bases and J by 4 bases, and 16 bases separated the two germline ends. Germline CDR1 reads SGHAT; CDR2 reads FQNNGV. This CDR3 spans 16 amino acids. DNA for the CDR3: TGTGCCAGCAGCTTTCGGCCACAGAAAATATACAATGAGCAGTTCTTC. Translating it yields CASSFRPQKIYNEQFF.

The chain employs TRBV7-9 and TRBJ1-6, with D tentatively TRBD1 (5 bases). The CDR3 is 17 residues long. V lost 5 bases, J lost 7 bases, and 21 bases lay in between. CDR1 is SEHNR, CDR2 FQNEAQ, per germline (reference sequence). In DNA form, the CDR3 reads TGTGCCAGCAGCCCCGTGGGGCGCAGGGTAGACAATTCACCCCTCCACTTT. Its translation: CASSPVGRRVDNSPLHF.

The chain joins TRBV11-3 to TRBJ2-7, with D maybe TRBD2 (5 bases). The CDR3 is 13 amino acids. CDR1 is SGHNT and CDR2 is YENEEA in the germline V gene. Trimming shortened V by 3 bases and J by 2 bases, and 8 bases separated the two germline ends. The DNA of the CDR3 is TGTGCCAGCAGCTTCTCTAGCCCCTACGAGCAGTACTTC. Protein: CASSFSSPYEQYF.

The CDR3: CASGGQGLGINEQFF. The CDR3 DNA is TGTGCCAGCGGGGGACAGGGATTGGGAATCAATGAGCAGTTCTTC. The gene calls are TRBV2 and TRBJ2-1; TRBD1 agrees at 9 bases. CDR1 is SNHLY and CDR2 is FYNNEI in the germline V gene. J was trimmed by 6 bases and V by 8 bases; bases with no gene match: 11. This CDR3 has 15 residues.

The rearrangement uses TRBV30 and TRBJ1-2; D remains ambiguous. In germline, CDR1 is GTSNPN, CDR2 SVGIG (reference sequence). With 1 base removed from V and 7 bases from J, the gap between germline ends came to 16 bases. This CDR3 region has 14 residues. CDR3 region: CAWSAESSGAGYTF. The CDR3 region has the DNA TGTGCCTGGAGTGCAGAATCTAGTGGCGCTGGCTACACCTTC.

The chain employs TRBV7-2 and TRBJ1-1, with a possible D match to TRBD1 (5 bases). V lost 5 bases, J lost 1 base, and 14 bases lay in between. In germline, CDR1 is SGHTA, CDR2 FQGNSA. The length of the CDR3 is 15 residues. The CDR3 DNA reads as TGTGCCAGCAGCCGGGTGGGAGGGGAGAACACTGAAGCTTTCTTT. Translated, it gives CASSRVGGENTEAFF.

The CDR3 DNA follows: TGTGCCAGCAGCGCAGAAGGGGGCTCTGGCTACACCTTC. Translated: CASSAEGGSGYTF. This chain joins TRBV9 and TRBJ1-2; TRBD1 agrees at 7 bases. The CDR3 sequence is 13 residues long. Germline V gene data show CDR1 as SGDLS and CDR2 as YYNGEE. Trimming cost V 3 bases and J 7 bases; bases outside gene matches: 6. The entire variable domain, with the rest obtained from reference TRBV9 and TRBJ1-2, is as follows: DSGVTQTPKHLITATGQRVTLRCSPRSGDLSVYWYQQSLDQGLQFLIQYYNGEERAKGNILERFSAQQFPDLHSELNLSSLELGDSALYFCASSAEGGSGYTFGSGTRLTVV.

The chain couples TRBV9 to TRBJ2-1; maybe TRBD1 (6 bases). The germline V gene encodes CDR1 SGDLS and CDR2 YYNGEE. Trimming took off 3 bases at V and 0 bases at J, with 16 bases between the two ends. CDR3 length: 17 amino acids. Written as DNA, the CDR3 is TGTGCCAGCAGCGCCCGCGAGGGGGTGAGCTCCTACAATGAGCAGTTCTTC. Its protein product is CASSAREGVSSYNEQFF.

The chain carries TRBV2 and TRBJ1-4; the D is unclear. CDR1 and CDR2 from the germline V gene are SNHLY and FYNNEI. Trimming removed 3 bases from V and 17 bases from J, with 13 bases in between. This CDR3 has 11 amino acids. CDR3 sequence reads: CASSEAGHSFF. Written as DNA, the CDR3 is TGTGCCAGCAGTGAGGCAGGTCACAGTTTTTTT.

The chain combines TRBV7-9 with TRBJ2-1, with TRBD1 matching 9 bases. Germline V gene data show CDR1 as SEHNR and CDR2 as FQNEAQ (reference sequence). V shed 5 bases, J shed 0 bases, and the junction held 8 bases outside the gene matches. This CDR3 contains 17 residues. CDR3 region: CASSPGGQGSSYNEQFF. CDR3 coding DNA: TGTGCCAGCAGCCCAGGGGGACAGGGAAGCTCCTACAATGAGCAGTTCTTC.

This rearrangement joins TRBV19 to TRBJ2-7; no reliable D call. Trimming left V 5 bases short and J 4 bases short, with 12 bases between. This CDR3 is 13 amino acids long. CDR1 LNHDA and CDR2 SQIVND come from the germline V gene (reference sequence). This CDR3 is CASSARGVYEQYF. In DNA, the CDR3 is TGTGCCAGTAGTGCCCGCGGCGTATACGAGCAGTACTTC.

The rearrangement joins TRBV19 to TRBJ1-2; a weak D match, TRBD1 (5 bases). The V and J ends lost 7 bases and 8 bases respectively, with 20 bases between them. In germline, CDR1 is LNHDA, CDR2 SQIVND (reference sequence). This CDR3 region has 14 residues. CDR3: CASKWGDEMGGYTF. The CDR3 DNA sequence: TGTGCCAGTAAATGGGGGGACGAAATGGGAGGCTACACCTTC.

The CDR3 is CASTAAGVGQPQHF. In DNA, the CDR3 is TGTGCCAGCACCGCCGCGGGGGTTGGTCAGCCCCAGCATTTT. This chain links TRBV2 with TRBJ1-5; a weak D match, TRBD1 (5 bases). This CDR3 is built from 14 residues. V shed 7 bases and J shed 6 bases, with 16 bases lying between them. Germline values: CDR1 SNHLY, CDR2 FYNNEI.

The rearrangement uses TRBV5-6 and TRBJ2-7; 7 nucleotides line up with TRBD1. J was trimmed by 5 bases and V by 4 bases; bases with no gene match: 6. This CDR3 is built from 13 residues. In germline, CDR1 is SGHDT, CDR2 YYEEEE. This CDR3 is CASSLTGFNEQYF. The CDR3 DNA follows: TGTGCCAGCAGCCTGACAGGGTTCAACGAGCAGTACTTC.

The rearrangement uses TRBV27 and TRBJ2-5; possible D gene TRBD1, 5 bases. V was trimmed by 9 bases and J by 3 bases, leaving 20 bases between them. Germline V gives CDR1 MNHEY, CDR2 SMNVEV (reference sequence). This CDR3 has 15 amino acids. Written as DNA, the CDR3 is TGTGCCAGTTCAAAAACCCGCGCAGGGAAAGAGACCCAGTACTTC. Residues: CASSKTRAGKETQYF.

The rearrangement links TRBV12-5 to TRBJ1-5; no reliable D call. From germline, CDR1 is LGHNT and CDR2 FRNRAP. The length of the CDR3 is 11 residues. Trimming stripped 2 bases from V and 11 bases from J, with 7 bases between. CDR3 region: CASGLTAAQHF. The DNA of the CDR3 is TGTGCTAGTGGTTTGACAGCAGCCCAGCATTTT.

J is TRBJ2-7 and V is TRBV19; TRBD1 matches 7 bases. The CDR3 runs to 14 residues. The germline V gene encodes CDR1 LNHDA and CDR2 SQIVND (reference sequence). Trimming cost V 6 bases and J 0 bases; bases outside gene matches: 5. The CDR3 nucleotides read TGTGCCAGTAGCGGGACAGCGCTCTCCTACGAGCAGTACTTC. Protein: CASSGTALSYEQYF. Full variable domain (outside the CDR3, taken from reference TRBV19 and TRBJ2-7): DGGITQSPKYLFRKEGQNVTLSCEQNLNHDAMYWYRQDPGQGLRLIYYSQIVNDFQKGDIAEGYSVSREKKESFPLTVTSAQKNPTAFYLCASSGTALSYEQYFGPGTRLTVT.

The chain recombines TRBV18 with TRBJ2-2; a possible D gene is TRBD1 (6 bases). CDR3 length: 15 residues. Germline V gene sequence: CDR1 KGHSH, CDR2 LQKENI. V lost 8 bases, J lost 3 bases, and 16 bases lay in between. The CDR3 DNA is TGTGCCAGCAGTACAGGGATGGGGGACACCGGGGAGCTGTTTTTT. This codes for CASSTGMGDTGELFF.